This TCR beta chain was identified during a study of blood T cell repertoires in COVID-19. Clones were read by immunoSEQ multiplex PCR, and TCRdb kept only the in-frame ones, dropping some. The profile shows a few hundred thousand clones, around 82% of them singletons. The age range of participants was 18 to 89 years, with residence in about two dozen US areas. Cohort allocation depended upon clinical history that participants reported. The study counted Cohort 3 donors as recovered given two negative PCRs, clearance, or symptom resolution. The CDR3 is 18 amino acids. Germline-derived CDR1 and CDR2 are SGHVS and FQNEAQ. Trimming removed 3 bases from V and 3 bases from J; junction bases left unmatched: 15.

The V and J genes are TRBV7-8 and TRBJ2-3, with 7 bases lining up with TRBD2. The sequence came from a man aged 45-65 years who had recovered from COVID-19. Sequencing was performed on PBMCs or T cells enriched from blood (not recorded which). CDR3 sequence (DNA): TGTGCCAGCAGCTTGTATGCGGGAGAAGAGAGCGAGACAGATACGCAGTATTTT. Translating it yields CASSLYAGEESETDTQYF.